These 30 T cell receptor beta chains were all obtained from the same sample, sequenced in a study of blood T cell repertoires in COVID-19. Here immunoSEQ multiplex PCR was the method, and the copy in TCRdb shows in-frame clones only, minus some. The sample gives around 150,000 clones, approximately 92% of which show up once; 4.8% is in the top ten. The specimen was peripheral blood. All receptors derive from a man aged 25 to 40 with COVID-19, enrolled during active disease.

V is TRBV28 and J is TRBJ1-3, with 7 bases matching TRBD1. Losses at the gene ends were 11 bases for V and 5 bases for J; bases not matched to a gene: 12. This CDR3 is built from 14 residues. Germline loops: CDR1 MDHEN, CDR2 SYDVKM. For the CDR3, the DNA is TGTGCCGCGACGGTGGGACAGAAGAGAAACACCATATATTTT. Residues: CAATVGQKRNTIYF.

This sequence joins TRBV6-2 or TRBV6-3 and TRBJ2-1, with 7 bases lining up with TRBD1. The CDR3 has 15 residues. Germline trimming cut 4 bases from V and 3 bases from J; bases unmatched to any gene: 6. Germline CDR1 MNHEY, CDR2 SVGEGT. The DNA of the CDR3 is TGTGCCAGCAGTTCGTATGACAGGGACTACAATGAGCAGTTCTTC. This gives the protein CASSSYDRDYNEQFF.

This chain links TRBV13 with TRBJ1-2; 7 nucleotides line up with TRBD1. V lost 3 bases and J lost 6; bases outside the gene matches: 4. In germline, CDR1 is PRHDT, CDR2 FYEKMQ (reference sequence). The CDR3 is 13 amino acids. CDR3 amino acids: CASSLGQIDGYTF. DNA of the CDR3: TGTGCCAGCAGCTTGGGACAGATAGATGGCTACACCTTC.

J is TRBJ1-5 and V is TRBV7-2; D is undetermined. The CDR3 is 13 amino acids. The ends were cut back, 3 bases at V and 5 bases at J, with 8 bases in the middle. Germline CDR1 and CDR2: SGHTA and FQGNSA. The CDR3 nucleotides are TGTGCCAGCAGCTTTAGTACAGATCAGCCCCAGCATTTT. The encoded protein is CASSFSTDQPQHF.

This clone has a single count. The CDR3 DNA follows: TGTGCCAGCAGTCTACGACAGCTCTATGGCTACACCTTC. This sequence encodes CASSLRQLYGYTF. J is TRBJ1-2 and V is TRBV6-2 or TRBV6-3; D is possibly TRBD1 (5 bases). This CDR3 has 13 amino acids. In germline, CDR1 is MNHEY, CDR2 SVGEGT. The V gene lost 5 bases and the J gene lost 4 bases, with 11 bases spanning the gap.

The chain carries TRBV27 and TRBJ2-1, with TRBD2 identical over 8 bases. Germline V gene data show CDR1 as MNHEY and CDR2 as SMNVEV (reference sequence). The CDR3 runs to 16 residues. Unmatched junction bases numbered 13, after V lost 5 bases and J lost 7 bases. CDR3 sequence reads: CASSPPVGTRGNEQFF. The CDR3 DNA reads as TGTGCCAGCAGTCCGCCGGTTGGGACTAGAGGGAATGAGCAGTTCTTC.

The DNA of the CDR3 is TGTGCCAGCAGTTTCCATTACGGTGGCTACACCTTC. The encoded protein is CASSFHYGGYTF. The V gene is TRBV12-3 or TRBV12-4, the J gene TRBJ1-2; no clear D. The CDR3 has 12 amino acids. Trimming shortened V by 3 bases and J by 7 bases, and 9 bases separated the two germline ends.

This clone has only a few counts. The chain links TRBV25-1 to TRBJ2-2; D is possibly TRBD2 (5 bases). Trimming left V 1 base short and J 3 bases short, with 15 bases between. The CDR3 loop spans 17 amino acids. Germline assignment: CDR1 MGHDK and CDR2 SYGVNS. This chain's CDR3 is CASSELSWAGDTGELFF. The DNA for the CDR3 is TGTGCCAGCAGTGAATTATCCTGGGCCGGGGACACCGGGGAGCTGTTTTTT.

This clone was recorded once. J is TRBJ2-7 and V is TRBV4-3; TRBD1 matches 7 bases. The CDR3 covers 16 residues. J gave up 7 bases and V 1 base, and 13 bases lay outside the gene matches. The V gene's germline CDR1 is LGHNA and CDR2 YSLEER. CDR3 protein: CASSQGTGPGRREQYF. The CDR3 region has the DNA TGCGCCAGCAGCCAAGGGACAGGCCCCGGGCGTAGGGAGCAGTACTTC.

V gene TRBV28 combines with J gene TRBJ1-4, with 9 bases matching TRBD1. V shed 3 bases, J shed 7 bases, and the junction held 6 bases outside the gene matches. The germline V gene encodes CDR1 MDHEN and CDR2 SYDVKM. CDR3 length equals 15 residues. CDR3: CASSFRGTGPEKLFF. CDR3 sequence (DNA): TGTGCCAGCAGTTTTAGAGGGACAGGGCCTGAAAAACTGTTTTTT.

This sequence joins TRBV16 and TRBJ2-7; D is perhaps TRBD2 (5 bases). CDR3 length: 13 residues. Trimming cost V 4 bases and J 3 bases, with 10 bases left between them. CDR1 and CDR2 (germline): KGHSY, FQNENV. The CDR3, as DNA: TGTGCCAGCAGCCCCGGACTGAACTACGAGCAGTACTTC. It yields the protein CASSPGLNYEQYF.

This clone was detected a few times. The V gene is TRBV19, the J gene TRBJ2-7; possible D gene TRBD1, 5 bases. This CDR3 comprises 13 residues. The V and J ends lost 8 bases and 2 bases respectively, with 13 bases between them. CDR1 LNHDA and CDR2 SQIVND come from the germline V gene (reference sequence). Here the CDR3 DNA reads TGTGCCAGTTCCTTGGGGCCGACCTACGAGCAGTACTTC. It yields the protein CASSLGPTYEQYF.

The chain has TRBV24-1 and TRBJ2-1; the match to TRBD2 covers 8 bases. J lost 13 bases, V lost 1 base, and 11 bases had no gene match. The CDR3 contains 15 residues. Germline CDR1 is KGHDR and CDR2 is SFDVKD. For the CDR3, the DNA is TGTGCCACCAGTGATTTTACGGGAGGGCCGGATTTTCAGTTCTTC. Protein product: CATSDFTGGPDFQFF.

The chain employs TRBV5-4 and TRBJ2-7; D is uncertain. Per germline, CDR1 SGHNT and CDR2 YYREEE (reference sequence). This CDR3 has 13 amino acids. V lost 1 base, J lost 1 base, and 6 bases lay in between. The CDR3 DNA reads as TGTGCCAGCAGCTTGCTCCTTTCCTACGAGCAGTACTTC. Its protein is CASSLLLSYEQYF.

This chain links TRBV18 with TRBJ1-5; 7 bases are shared with TRBD1. V shed 3 bases and J 4 bases; nucleotides not matched to a gene: 3. The CDR3 is 14 residues long. Germline V lookup: CDR1 KGHSH, CDR2 LQKENI. The CDR3 nucleotides read TGTGCCAGCTCACCCTCGACAGGGAATCAGCCCCAGCATTTT. Translating gives CASSPSTGNQPQHF.

V usage is TRBV6-5 and J usage is TRBJ1-3; tentatively, D is TRBD1 (5 bases). The CDR3 has 14 amino acids. V lost 8 bases and J lost 0, with 11 bases in between. Germline-derived CDR1 and CDR2 are MNHEY and SVGAGI. The CDR3 sequence is CASGTQISGNTIYF. The CDR3 region has the DNA TGTGCCAGCGGGACTCAGATCTCTGGAAACACCATATATTTT.

CDR3 region: CASSLVGSGPGEQYF. The CDR3 DNA reads TGTGCCAGCAGCTTAGTGGGCAGCGGTCCGGGAGAGCAGTACTTC. The rearrangement joins TRBV11-2 to TRBJ2-7, with a possible D match to TRBD2 (5 bases). V was cut by 1 base and J by 7 bases, with 17 bases left in between. There are 15 residues in the CDR3. Germline lookup yields CDR1 SGHAT and CDR2 FQNNGV.

The rearrangement joins TRBV4-3 to TRBJ2-1; D is unclear. CDR1 LGHNA and CDR2 YSLEER come from the germline V gene. This CDR3 region has 17 residues. Between the trimmed V and J ends, which lost 0 bases and 4 bases, there was a span of 16 bases. In DNA form, the CDR3 reads TGCGCCAGCAGCCAAGACTCCTGGCCAGAACCGTACAATGAGCAGTTCTTC. Translating gives CASSQDSWPEPYNEQFF.

The rearrangement joins TRBV5-1 to TRBJ2-2; the D gene is possibly TRBD1 (5 bases). This CDR3 contains 15 residues. Germline CDR1 reads SGHRS; CDR2 reads YFSETQ. V lost 2 bases to trimming and J lost 8 bases, with 16 bases between them. The chain's CDR3 is CASSFVTGSSGELFF. The CDR3 DNA reads as TGCGCCAGCAGCTTTGTAACAGGTTCATCTGGGGAGCTGTTTTTT.

This clone was counted a single time. The chain employs TRBV5-4 and TRBJ1-2; D is possibly TRBD1 (6 bases). This CDR3 has 14 residues. Germline V gives CDR1 SGHNT, CDR2 YYREEE (reference sequence). Trimming removed 0 bases at V and 4 bases at J, with 10 bases between. Written as DNA, the CDR3 is TGTGCCAGCAGCTTGGAACAGGGCGTCTATGGCTACACCTTC. Translation: CASSLEQGVYGYTF.

This clone was detected once. The genes are TRBV27 and TRBJ2-3; D perhaps matches TRBD1 (5 bases). CDR1 MNHEY and CDR2 SMNVEV come from the germline V gene (reference sequence). V lost 7 bases and J 5 bases, leaving 19 bases between the germline ends. The length of the CDR3 is 15 residues. CDR3 loop: CASTRRGGREDTQYF. The CDR3 DNA reads TGTGCCAGCACGCGGCGAGGTGGCAGGGAAGATACGCAGTATTTT.

V is TRBV9 and J is TRBJ2-5; tentative D call: TRBD2 (5 bases). The germline CDR1 and CDR2 sequences are SGDLS and YYNGEE. This CDR3 contains 15 residues. The V and J ends lost 4 bases and 2 bases respectively, with 15 bases between them. CDR3 sequence (DNA): TGTGCCAGCAGCCACGGAGGTCCCTTACAAGAGACCCAGTACTTC. The encoded protein is CASSHGGPLQETQYF.

The chain uses TRBV5-4 and TRBJ1-1; D is perhaps TRBD1 (5 bases). Trimming shortened V by 0 bases and J by 11 bases, and 17 bases separated the two germline ends. The V gene's germline CDR1 is SGHNT and CDR2 YYREEE (reference sequence). The CDR3 contains 14 residues. CDR3 loop: CASSLGTRTSGAFF. The CDR3 region has the DNA TGTGCCAGCAGCTTGGGGACAAGGACCTCTGGGGCTTTCTTT.

V and J are TRBV5-4 and TRBJ1-2; D uncertain. Germline V lookup: CDR1 SGHNT, CDR2 YYREEE (reference sequence). The germline V and J ends were trimmed by 3 bases and 4 bases, with 16 bases remaining between them. CDR3 length: 15 residues. The CDR3 reads CASSSGRTVVYGYTF. In DNA, the CDR3 is TGTGCCAGCAGCTCAGGAAGAACGGTGGTCTATGGCTACACCTTC. Supplemented by reference TRBV5-4 and TRBJ1-2, the full variable domain reads ETGVTQSPTHLIKTRGQQVTLRCSSQSGHNTVSWYQQALGQGPQFIFQYYREEENGRGNFPPRFSGLQFPNYSSELNVNALELDDSALYLCASSSGRTVVYGYTFGSGTRLTVV.

CDR3 residues: CASSETHPPVGPTPYEQYF. The CDR3 bases are TGTGCCAGTAGTGAAACCCACCCGCCAGTGGGCCCTACGCCCTACGAGCAGTACTTC. This chain joins TRBV19 and TRBJ2-7; D is unresolved. The CDR3 runs to 19 residues. Trimming left V 5 bases short and J 2 bases short, with 28 bases between. Germline V gene data show CDR1 as LNHDA and CDR2 as SQIVND (reference sequence).

The V gene is TRBV27, the J gene TRBJ1-2; D is unclear. The CDR3 covers 15 residues. The V end was cut by 6 bases, the J end by 2 bases, with 16 bases between. The germline gives CDR1 MNHEY, CDR2 SMNVEV (reference sequence). CDR3 coding DNA: TGTGCCAGCAGCGCCTTGGCAGCGGGGAACTATGGCTACACCTTC. This translates into CASSALAAGNYGYTF.

The chain recombines TRBV2 with TRBJ2-2, with a tentative D call TRBD1 (6 bases). The germline CDR1 and CDR2 sequences are SNHLY and FYNNEI. Trimming stripped 9 bases from V and 7 bases from J, with 15 bases between. The CDR3 runs 13 residues. The CDR3 DNA reads TGTGCCAGTGACAGGACTCGTGACGGGGAGCTGTTTTTT. Its protein product is CASDRTRDGELFF.

The count of this clone is one. The chain uses TRBV9 and TRBJ2-7, with 7 nucleotides matching TRBD1. The CDR3 runs 14 residues. The V segment lost 4 bases and the J segment 2 bases; nucleotides outside the gene matches: 6. Germline CDR1 SGDLS, CDR2 YYNGEE. The CDR3 loop reads CASSSGQRTYEQYF. The DNA for the CDR3 is TGTGCCAGCAGCTCGGGACAGAGAACCTACGAGCAGTACTTC. The full variable domain, in which reference TRBV9 and TRBJ2-7 provide the parts outside the CDR3, is DSGVTQTPKHLITATGQRVTLRCSPRSGDLSVYWYQQSLDQGLQFLIQYYNGEERAKGNILERFSAQQFPDLHSELNLSSLELGDSALYFCASSSGQRTYEQYFGPGTRLTVT.

The rearrangement joins TRBV9 to TRBJ2-1, with a tentative D call TRBD2 (5 bases). The CDR3 length is 16 residues. V was trimmed by 4 bases and J by 5 bases, leaving 19 bases between them. Germline values: CDR1 SGDLS, CDR2 YYNGEE. CDR3 region: CASSPVGSSNDNEQFF. The CDR3 bases are TGTGCCAGCAGCCCGGTAGGGTCTAGCAACGACAATGAGCAGTTCTTC.

V gene TRBV28 combines with J gene TRBJ1-1; TRBD1 might be the D (6 bases). This CDR3 is built from 15 residues. Trimming removed 5 bases at V and 0 bases at J, with 13 bases between. Germline lookup yields CDR1 MDHEN and CDR2 SYDVKM. CDR3: CASSPPTGMNTEAFF. CDR3 DNA sequence: TGTGCCAGCAGTCCCCCGACAGGCATGAACACTGAAGCTTTCTTT.